The entry that follows covers one T cell receptor beta chain sequence. Data came from immunoSEQ multiplex PCR; TCRdb stores just in-frame clones and leaves some out. This repertoire shows about 480,000 clones, more than 75% found once; its top ten account for 1.5% to 2%. The CDR3 extends over 16 amino acids. Germline-derived CDR1 and CDR2 are SGHRS and YFSETQ. V gave up 1 base and J gave up 4 bases; unmatched junction bases: 5. These data are taken from a study of blood T cell repertoires in COVID-19. This sequence was found in a woman aged 40 to 50 who had recovered from COVID-19. Sequenced material: PBMCs or T cells enriched from blood (not recorded which). This sequence joins TRBV5-1 and TRBJ2-2; TRBD2 aligns across 9 bases. CDR3 nucleotides: TGCGCCAGCAGCTTGCTAGCGGGGTTGGGCACCGGGGAGCTGTTTTTT. Protein sequence: CASSLLAGLGTGELFF.